One sample yielded the 11 T cell receptor beta chains listed below, sequenced in a study of T cells in Graves' hyperthyroidism and ophthalmopathy. Amplified regions were TCR beta CDR3 sequences from RNA transcripts. The HTBI set primed first-round TCR CDR3 RT-PCR. From the multiplex PCR reads, TCRdb called clonotypes with MiXCR, one entry per CDR3 protein. The sample lists about 500,000 distinct CDR3 sequences; roughly 17% were seen once. The sample was blood. Receptor source: a woman aged 18-29 years with Graves' hyperthyroidism.

This clonotype was counted many times. This sequence joins TRBV11-2 and TRBJ2-3, with 10 bases fitting TRBD2. The V gene's germline CDR1 is SGHAT and CDR2 FQNNGV. J was trimmed by 0 bases and V by 4 bases; bases with no gene match: 13. The CDR3 has 19 residues. Here the CDR3 reads CASSSAPETSGVSTDTQYF. CDR3 coding DNA: TGTGCCAGCAGCTCCGCTCCCGAAACTAGCGGGGTGAGCACAGATACGCAGTATTTT.

The chain has TRBV5-4 and TRBJ1-6, with 8 nucleotides matching TRBD1. The V gene's germline CDR1 is SGHNT and CDR2 YYREEE (reference sequence). The CDR3 is 16 amino acids. J gave up 5 bases and V 2 bases, and 6 bases lay outside the gene matches. The CDR3 DNA sequence: TGTGCCAGCAGCTTTCCCCCGGGACAGGATAATTCACCCCTCCACTTT. As protein: CASSFPPGQDNSPLHF.

This chain connects TRBV19 to TRBJ1-5; D is unclear. Trimming shortened V by 7 bases and J by 2 bases, and 12 bases separated the two germline ends. CDR1 is LNHDA, CDR2 SQIVND, per germline (reference sequence). CDR3 length equals 14 residues. In DNA, the CDR3 is TGTGCCAGTACCATCCTGTATGGCAATCAGCCCCAGCATTTT. Translation: CASTILYGNQPQHF.

This clonotype was counted ten times or more. The chain uses TRBV30 and TRBJ2-1; 7 positions match TRBD2. Germline loops: CDR1 GTSNPN, CDR2 SVGIG (reference sequence). The CDR3 runs to 13 residues. V lost 2 bases and J lost 6; bases outside the gene matches: 4. DNA for the CDR3: TGTGCCTGGAGTCCCCGGACTAGCAATGAGCAGTTCTTC. This sequence encodes CAWSPRTSNEQFF.

This clonotype was detected ten times or more. The rearrangement joins TRBV11-2 to TRBJ2-1, with TRBD2 matching 7 bases. The germline CDR1 and CDR2 sequences are SGHAT and FQNNGV. V lost 7 bases to trimming and J lost 5 bases; unmatched junction nucleotides: 14. CDR3 length: 16 amino acids. The CDR3 is CASTRGWGGGDNEQFF. For the CDR3, the DNA is TGTGCCAGCACCCGCGGTTGGGGCGGGGGAGACAATGAGCAGTTCTTC.

The V call is TRBV7-2, the J call TRBJ1-5; D remains unclear. Trimming took off 1 base at V and 7 bases at J, with 11 bases between the two ends. This CDR3 contains 14 residues. Germline V gives CDR1 SGHTA, CDR2 FQGNSA. CDR3 protein: CASSLEGWFQPQHF. CDR3 DNA sequence: TGTGCCAGCAGCTTAGAAGGGTGGTTCCAGCCCCAGCATTTT.

This clonotype appeared many times. The chain has TRBV12-3 or TRBV12-4 and TRBJ2-7; 9 bases agree with TRBD1. The V segment lost 3 bases and the J segment 4 bases; nucleotides outside the gene matches: 7. The CDR3 is made up of 15 amino acids. CDR3 residues: CASSFQDRGGYEQYF. The DNA for the CDR3 is TGTGCCAGCAGTTTTCAGGACAGGGGAGGATACGAGCAGTACTTC.

This clonotype was seen a few times. The chain employs TRBV20-1 and TRBJ2-7, with D perhaps given as TRBD1 or TRBD2 (6 bases each). V lost 5 bases and J 6 bases, leaving 8 bases between the germline ends. CDR3 length: 10 amino acids. Looked up from germline, CDR1 is DFQATT and CDR2 is SNEGSKA (reference sequence). The CDR3, as DNA: TGCAGTGCTTCGGGGGCCGAGCAGTACTTC. Translating it yields CSASGAEQYF.

This clonotype has a count of ten or more. The chain joins TRBV7-2 to TRBJ2-2, with D unclear. Trimming took off 5 bases at V and 4 bases at J, with 14 bases between the two ends. Germline V gives CDR1 SGHTA, CDR2 FQGNSA. This CDR3 has 15 residues. The CDR3 loop reads CASSTGHGPTGELFF. As DNA, the CDR3 is TGTGCCAGCAGCACCGGGCATGGGCCCACCGGGGAGCTGTTTTTT.

This clonotype was detected only a few times. V usage is TRBV2 and J usage is TRBJ2-7; no firm D call. This CDR3 is built from 13 residues. V lost 8 bases and J 1 base, leaving 12 bases between the germline ends. From germline, CDR1 is SNHLY and CDR2 FYNNEI. The CDR3 reads CASVGLRSYEQYF. The CDR3 DNA follows: TGTGCCAGCGTCGGGTTAAGGTCCTACGAGCAGTACTTC. The whole variable domain, filled in from reference TRBV2 and TRBJ2-7, reads EPEVTQTPSHQVTQMGQEVILRCVPISNHLYFYWYRQILGQKVEFLVSFYNNEISEKSEIFDDQFSVERPDGSNFTLKIRSTKLEDSAMYFCASVGLRSYEQYFGPGTRLTVT.

This clonotype came up a few times. The genes are TRBV7-9 and TRBJ1-4; D gene unclear. V gave up 6 bases and J gave up 7 bases, with 12 bases separating them. The CDR3 consists of 13 residues. Germline CDR1 is SEHNR and CDR2 is FQNEAQ (reference sequence). The CDR3 sequence: CASRPRGLEKLFF. The CDR3 nucleotides read TGTGCCAGCAGGCCGCGGGGTCTTGAAAAACTGTTTTTT.